The next 7 T cell receptor beta chains were all read from a single sample in a study of T cells in Graves' hyperthyroidism and ophthalmopathy. Researchers amplified the TCR beta CDR3 regions from RNA transcripts. With the HTBI primer set, the TCR CDR3 went through a first round of RT-PCR. TCRdb independently ran MiXCR on the multiplex PCR reads; one entry per CDR3 protein. The data contain about 360,000 distinct CDR3 sequences, approximately 15% of them seen just once; the ten biggest clones take up 25% to 35%. The sample comprised blood. These receptors originate from a woman aged 18-29 years with Graves' hyperthyroidism that later progressed to Graves' ophthalmopathy.

This clonotype was detected many times. The chain has TRBV2 and TRBJ2-1; 10 positions agree with TRBD2. The CDR3 contains 15 residues. With 7 bases clipped from V and 9 bases from J, the junction kept 12 bases outside the gene matches. From germline, CDR1 is SNHLY and CDR2 FYNNEI. The CDR3 here is CASTKGPSGSGEQFF. The CDR3, as DNA: TGTGCCAGCACCAAAGGGCCTAGCGGGAGTGGTGAGCAGTTCTTC. The full variable domain, with the rest looked up from reference TRBV2 and TRBJ2-1, is EPEVTQTPSHQVTQMGQEVILRCVPISNHLYFYWYRQILGQKVEFLVSFYNNEISEKSEIFDDQFSVERPDGSNFTLKIRSTKLEDSAMYFCASTKGPSGSGEQFFGPGTRLTVL.

There are a few counts of this clonotype. One end of the junction fails to match germline, which may point to a read error. The chain is built from TRBV11-3 and TRBJ2-6; no reliable D call. The CDR3 runs to 16 residues. Germline loops: CDR1 SGHNT, CDR2 YENEEA. CDR3 amino acids: CAGSLSLGSGANVLTF. Here the CDR3 DNA reads TGTGCCGGCAGCTTATCCTTGGGCTCTGGGGCCAACGTCCTGACTTTC. Full variable domain (outside the CDR3, taken from reference TRBV11-3 and TRBJ2-6): EAGVVQSPRYKIIEKKQPVAFWCNPISGHNTLYWYLQNLGQGPELLIRYENEEAVDDSQLPKDRFSAERLKGVDSTLKIQPAELGDSAVYLCAGSLSLGSGANVLTFGAGSRLTVL.

CDR3 bases: TGTGCCAGCAGCGTACGCTTACTAGTTCGCACAGATACGCAGTATTTT. As protein: CASSVRLLVRTDTQYF. V and J are TRBV5-6 and TRBJ2-3, with D perhaps matching TRBD2 (5 bases). There are 16 residues in the CDR3. From germline, CDR1 is SGHDT and CDR2 YYEEEE. Deletions cut 4 bases from V and 1 base from J, with 16 bases between.

The table lists this clonotype with a few counts. The CDR3 sequence: CSASGRDSGANVLTF. CDR3 nucleotides: TGCAGTGCTAGCGGACGGGACTCTGGGGCCAACGTCCTGACTTTC. The chain employs TRBV20-1 and TRBJ2-6; D perhaps matches TRBD2 (5 bases). The CDR3 has 15 residues. Germline V gene sequence: CDR1 DFQATT, CDR2 SNEGSKA (reference sequence). Trimming stripped 3 bases from V and 0 bases from J, with 9 bases between.

In its sample, this clonotype was seen many times. The chain carries TRBV25-1 and TRBJ2-3; 7 nucleotides align to TRBD2. This CDR3 is built from 17 residues. Germline values: CDR1 MGHDK, CDR2 SYGVNS. Trimming took 5 bases from V and 0 from J; bases not matched to a gene: 11. The chain's CDR3 is CASSFLAETESTDTQYF. In DNA form, the CDR3 reads TGTGCCAGCAGTTTCCTAGCGGAGACAGAAAGCACAGATACGCAGTATTTT. Drawing the rest from reference TRBV25-1 and TRBJ2-3, the complete variable domain is EADIYQTPRYLVIGTGKKITLECSQTMGHDKMYWYQQDPGMELHLIHYSYGVNSTEKGDLSSESTVSRIRTEHFPLTLESARPSHTSQYLCASSFLAETESTDTQYFGPGTRLTVL.

The sample holds a few counts of this clonotype. The chain carries TRBV20-1 and TRBJ2-3; D is uncertain. V lost 7 bases to trimming and J lost 3 bases, with 20 bases between them. Germline CDR1 and CDR2: DFQATT and SNEGSKA (reference sequence). CDR3 length: 15 residues. CDR3 region: CSGRLRPVWTDTQYF. In nucleotides, the CDR3 is TGCAGTGGAAGACTGAGGCCGGTCTGGACAGATACGCAGTATTTT.

This clonotype came up many times. V is TRBV29-1 and J is TRBJ1-1; the match to TRBD1 covers 9 bases. After removal of 0 bases from V and 5 bases from J, the junction contained 13 bases not matched to a gene. This CDR3 has 17 amino acids. Per the germline V gene, CDR1 is SQVTM and CDR2 is ANQGSEA. The CDR3 DNA sequence: TGCAGCGTTGAAGACGCCGGGACAGGGATGTCGCGGACTGAAGCTTTCTTT. Translation gives CSVEDAGTGMSRTEAFF.